The clone carrying this TCR beta chain was detected ten times or more. What it binds is not known. This sample is drawn from a study of Graves' ophthalmopathy and Graves' hyperthyroidism. Amplification of TCR beta CDR3 regions used RNA transcripts. In the first round, RT-PCR was carried out with HTBI primers, and a multiplex PCR formed the second round. TCRdb redid the calling of the multiplex PCR reads with MiXCR, one entry per CDR3 protein. The sample has around 1,200,000 distinct CDR3 sequences, 36% seen once. The study, taken as a whole, reports: The model's prediction of ophthalmopathy progression had just over 70% sensitivity and approximately 77% specificity. Blood samples also showed most expanded thyroid clonotypes exceeding 0.001 frequency. For separating ophthalmopathy from stable hyperthyroidism, a 13-signature model gave almost 90% sensitivity and 65% to 82% specificity.

Ineligible for inclusion were patients with other autoimmune diseases, uncontrolled infections, pregnancy or lactation. This TCR was recovered from an adult man with Graves' hyperthyroidism. Input material: peripheral blood or thyroid tissue (not recorded which).

The CDR3 region is CASSSTGGQYF. For the CDR3, the DNA is TGTGCCAGCAGCTCTACGGGGGGGCAGTACTTC. The chain links TRBV7-8 to TRBJ2-7; 7 bases fit TRBD2. After removal of 4 bases from V and 9 bases from J, the junction contained 3 bases not matched to a gene. Germline V lookup: CDR1 SGHVS, CDR2 FQNEAQ. The CDR3 runs to 11 residues.